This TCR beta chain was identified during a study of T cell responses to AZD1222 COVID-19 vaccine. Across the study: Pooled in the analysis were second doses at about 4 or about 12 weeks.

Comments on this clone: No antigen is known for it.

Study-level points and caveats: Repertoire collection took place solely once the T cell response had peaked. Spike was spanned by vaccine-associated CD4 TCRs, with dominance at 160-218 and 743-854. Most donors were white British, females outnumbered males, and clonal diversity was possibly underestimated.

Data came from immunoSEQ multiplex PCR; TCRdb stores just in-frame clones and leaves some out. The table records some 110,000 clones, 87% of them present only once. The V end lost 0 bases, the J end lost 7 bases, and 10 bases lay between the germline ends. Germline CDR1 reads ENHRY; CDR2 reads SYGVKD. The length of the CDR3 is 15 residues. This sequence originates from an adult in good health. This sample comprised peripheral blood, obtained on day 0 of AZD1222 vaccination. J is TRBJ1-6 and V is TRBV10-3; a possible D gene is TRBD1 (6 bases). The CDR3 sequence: CAISESRRGNSPLHF. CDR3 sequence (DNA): TGTGCCATCAGTGAGTCTCGTAGGGGGAATTCACCCCTCCACTTT.